A selection of T cell receptor beta chains follows, all from one sample in a study of T cells after posttransplantation cyclophosphamide. This table comes from immunoSEQ multiplex PCR, and its TCRdb copy is limited to in-frame clones, with some not included. The sample contains tens of thousands of clones, none of them singletons. Sequences were obtained from PBMCs. All receptors derive from a woman aged 55-69 years in good health, CMV-negative, and a related stem cell transplant donor. CDR3s include the opening cysteine and the closing phenylalanine or tryptophan. Each record gives: CDR3 DNA, CDR3 protein, V gene, J gene, D gene, clone size. A D gene is named only where the DNA matches it firmly. Size is stated for part of the rows, as once, few or many counts, or as a class when the clone is expanded.

TGCAGCGTTCGTCGCGGGGGGGTTAATGAGCAGTTCTTC,CSVRRGGVNEQFF,TRBV29-1,TRBJ2-1,TRBD2,NA
TGCGCCAGCAGCAGCGCGGGAGGGCCGGATACGCAGTATTTT,CASSSAGGPDTQYF,TRBV5-1,TRBJ2-3,TRBD2,many
TGTGCCAGCAGTTTAAGCGGCGGGGTATACAATGAGCAGTTCTTC,CASSLSGGVYNEQFF,TRBV28,TRBJ2-1,NA,many
TGTGCCAGCATCGGTGGCGGGAGTATAGATACGCAGTATTTT,CASIGGGSIDTQYF,TRBV11-2,TRBJ2-3,TRBD2,NA
TGTGCCAGCAACCCCGGGACAGGGGGCTCCGAGCAGTACTTC,CASNPGTGGSEQYF,TRBV27,TRBJ2-7,TRBD1,few
TGTGCCACCTTAGGGGGCGGAAGCTACAATGAGCAGTTCTTC,CATLGGGSYNEQFF,TRBV28,TRBJ2-1,TRBD1,many
TGCGCCAGCAGTGAGGCGTGCACTTCCCAAGAGACCCAGTACTTC,CASSEACTSQETQYF,TRBV10-1,TRBJ2-5,NA,many
TGTGCCAGCAGCACGGACAGCGTTGAGCAGTACTTC,CASSTDSVEQYF,TRBV12-3/TRBV12-4,TRBJ2-7,NA,many
TGTGCCAGCAGCGGGGACAGGAGAAATGAGCAGTTCTTC,CASSGDRRNEQFF,TRBV2,TRBJ2-1,TRBD1,many
TGTGCCAGTAGTACCGGGACAGGGGGTCACACAGATACGCAGTATTTT,CASSTGTGGHTDTQYF,TRBV19,TRBJ2-3,TRBD1,many
TGTGCCAGCAGCCCCGGGACATCATTTAACGGCGGCTACACCTTC,CASSPGTSFNGGYTF,TRBV5-4,TRBJ1-2,NA,many
TGTGCCAGCTCACCCCGACAGGGGGCGGACACCGGGGAGCTGTTTTTT,CASSPRQGADTGELFF,TRBV18,TRBJ2-2,TRBD1,many
TGTGCCAGCAGTGAACAACACAATGAGCAGTTCTTC,CASSEQHNEQFF,TRBV6-4,TRBJ2-1,NA,many
TGTGCCAGCAGTCCGGGGACTAGCGGGAGGGCGGTCGAGCAGTACTTC,CASSPGTSGRAVEQYF,TRBV27,TRBJ2-7,TRBD2,few
TGTGCCAGCAGCCCTTACATTTGGAGCGCCAATGAGCAGTTCTTC,CASSPYIWSANEQFF,TRBV4-2,TRBJ2-1,NA,many
TGTGCCAGCGCTGGGGGGAACGGTGACTATGGCTACACCTTC,CASAGGNGDYGYTF,TRBV6-1,TRBJ1-2,NA,many
TGTGCCAGCAGTTTGGGACTAGCGGGGGCACGCACAGATACGCAGTATTTT,CASSLGLAGARTDTQYF,TRBV12-3/TRBV12-4,TRBJ2-3,TRBD2,few
TGTGCCAGCAGGCGACAGGGAACTTATGGCTACACCTTC,CASRRQGTYGYTF,TRBV25-1,TRBJ1-2,TRBD1,few
TGTGCCAGCAGCCCCGGGACTCGGGGGGACACCATATATTTT,CASSPGTRGDTIYF,TRBV7-8,TRBJ1-3,NA,many
TGTGCCAGCAGTTCACAGGGACAGCATAATTCACCCCTCCACTTT,CASSSQGQHNSPLHF,TRBV7-2,TRBJ1-6,TRBD1,many
TGTGCCAGCAGCCTACAGGGTGAAGCTTTCTTT,CASSLQGEAFF,TRBV6-6,TRBJ1-1,NA,many
TGTGCCAGCAGTTCGACCGTTAGCGGGGGAAGGTCCCAGTACTTC,CASSSTVSGGRSQYF,TRBV27,TRBJ2-5,TRBD2,NA
TGTGCCAGCAGCGTAGGCAGCGAAGAGACCCAGTACTTC,CASSVGSEETQYF,TRBV9,TRBJ2-5,NA,many
TGTGCCAGCAGCTTGGGGGCCGGGGTAAATCATTTT,CASSLGAGVNHF,TRBV7-8,TRBJ1-5,NA,few
TGTGCCAGCAGCGTAGAATCAGGGGGAGGTTCACCCCTCCACTTT,CASSVESGGGSPLHF,TRBV9,TRBJ1-6,TRBD1,few
TGTGCCAGCAGTTTAAAACAGGGGGCCGGGGAGACCCAGTACTTC,CASSLKQGAGETQYF,TRBV5-4,TRBJ2-5,TRBD1,few
TGTGCCAGCAGTTTAGGGACAGGGGCAAAACAGCCCCAGCATTTT,CASSLGTGAKQPQHF,TRBV12-3/TRBV12-4,TRBJ1-5,TRBD1,many
TGTGCCAGCACCCTAGGACAGGGTTTAACAGATACGCAGTATTTT,CASTLGQGLTDTQYF,TRBV6-6,TRBJ2-3,TRBD1,many
TGTGCCAGCTCACCGGCTGAGGGCTATGGCTACACCTTC,CASSPAEGYGYTF,TRBV18,TRBJ1-2,NA,NA
TGTGCCAGCAGTTTCCGGGACTACGGATACAATGAGCAGTTCTTC,CASSFRDYGYNEQFF,TRBV6-2/TRBV6-3,TRBJ2-1,TRBD2,many
TGTGCCAGCTCACCCACGAGTAGTCGAACAGTCGGAAAACTGTTTTTT,CASSPTSSRTVGKLFF,TRBV18,TRBJ1-4,NA,many
TGTGCCAGCAGTGAACAGGGGTCCTACGAGCAGTACTTC,CASSEQGSYEQYF,TRBV6-1,TRBJ2-7,NA,few
TGTGCCAGCAGCCGTCAAGCTCGCACAGATACGCAGTATTTT,CASSRQARTDTQYF,TRBV14,TRBJ2-3,NA,many
TGCGCCAGCAGCCAGGGGCCGGGGGGCGAGCAGTACTTC,CASSQGPGGEQYF,TRBV5-1,TRBJ2-7,NA,many
TGCGCCAGCAGCTTGACGGCGGGGCGGTCGGGCGAGCAGTACTTC,CASSLTAGRSGEQYF,TRBV5-1,TRBJ2-7,NA,NA
TGTGCCAGCAATTCGGACAGGAGAATAAGAAACGAGCAGTACTTC,CASNSDRRIRNEQYF,TRBV2,TRBJ2-7,TRBD1,many
TGTGCCAGCAGCCCACGGGTCTTTACGGGGGGAAACACCATATATTTT,CASSPRVFTGGNTIYF,TRBV12-3/TRBV12-4,TRBJ1-3,NA,many
TGTGCCAGCAGTTCCGACAGGGGGCGGAACACCATATATTTT,CASSSDRGRNTIYF,TRBV6-6,TRBJ1-3,TRBD1,many
TGCGCCAGCAGTGTTGACGGAATGGGGGCCACTGAAGCTTTCTTT,CASSVDGMGATEAFF,TRBV10-1,TRBJ1-1,NA,many
TGTGCTAGTGGTTTGGCAAGAGGGGGGGCCGGGGGTTTCAATGAGCAGTTCTTC,CASGLARGGAGGFNEQFF,TRBV12-5,TRBJ2-1,NA,many
TGTGCCAGCAGCTTTACAGCTAACTATGGCTACACCTTC,CASSFTANYGYTF,TRBV7-8,TRBJ1-2,NA,few
TGCGCCAGCAGCCAAGAGGGGGGATTGTTCACCGGGGAGCTGTTTTTT,CASSQEGGLFTGELFF,TRBV4-1,TRBJ2-2,NA,many
TGTGCCACCGGACGGCGGGAAGGCTACACCTTC,CATGRREGYTF,TRBV6-1,TRBJ1-2,NA,few
TGTGCCAGCAGTTCCGGGACAGTCGGGAGGAACACCGGGGAGCTGTTTTTT,CASSSGTVGRNTGELFF,TRBV27,TRBJ2-2,NA,many
TGTGCCAGCAGCTCACGAGGCGGGGTACAAGAGACCCAGTACTTC,CASSSRGGVQETQYF,TRBV7-3,TRBJ2-5,NA,NA
TGTGCCAGCAGTTACAGGGGAACCTACGAGCAGTACTTC,CASSYRGTYEQYF,TRBV6-5,TRBJ2-7,NA,many
TGTGCCAGCAGCTTGTATAATGAAGCTTTCTTT,CASSLYNEAFF,TRBV7-9,TRBJ1-1,NA,NA
TGTGCCAGCAGCTTAGGTAACATAGCGGGAGGCTCAGATACGCAGTATTTT,CASSLGNIAGGSDTQYF,TRBV11-3,TRBJ2-3,TRBD2,many
TGTGCCAGCAGGATACAGGGAGGCGTGGGCGAGCAGTACTTC,CASRIQGGVGEQYF,TRBV7-2,TRBJ2-7,NA,many
TGTGCCAGTAGTACTGCCGGGACTAGCGGGGGGCCCTACTGGAGCTCCTACAATGAGCAGTTCTTC,CASSTAGTSGGPYWSSYNEQFF,TRBV19,TRBJ2-1,TRBD2,many
TGTGCCAGCAGCGGCGGAGGGGTGGGCACTGAAGCTTTCTTT,CASSGGGVGTEAFF,TRBV27,TRBJ1-1,NA,NA
TGTGCCAGCAGCCCCGACAGGGACGAGCAGTACTTC,CASSPDRDEQYF,TRBV7-2,TRBJ2-7,TRBD1,many
TGCAGCGTTGTAGGGCTAGCGGGAGGAAAGGACGAGCAGTACTTC,CSVVGLAGGKDEQYF,TRBV29-1,TRBJ2-7,TRBD2,many
TGTGCCAGCAGTGGAGGGACAGGCTCCTACAATGAGCAGTTCTTC,CASSGGTGSYNEQFF,TRBV2,TRBJ2-1,TRBD1,many
TGCGCCAGCAGCTTGGACAGGGGGCGTTATCCCAGGAACACTGAAGCTTTCTTT,CASSLDRGRYPRNTEAFF,TRBV5-1,TRBJ1-1,TRBD1,many
TGTGCCAGCAGTGCTGGGACAGGGCAGGGTAGCAATCAGCCCCAGCATTTT,CASSAGTGQGSNQPQHF,TRBV6-1,TRBJ1-5,TRBD1,many
TGTGCCAGCAGCCAGACTAGCGGGAAGCACTACGAGCAGTACTTC,CASSQTSGKHYEQYF,TRBV7-2,TRBJ2-7,TRBD2,many